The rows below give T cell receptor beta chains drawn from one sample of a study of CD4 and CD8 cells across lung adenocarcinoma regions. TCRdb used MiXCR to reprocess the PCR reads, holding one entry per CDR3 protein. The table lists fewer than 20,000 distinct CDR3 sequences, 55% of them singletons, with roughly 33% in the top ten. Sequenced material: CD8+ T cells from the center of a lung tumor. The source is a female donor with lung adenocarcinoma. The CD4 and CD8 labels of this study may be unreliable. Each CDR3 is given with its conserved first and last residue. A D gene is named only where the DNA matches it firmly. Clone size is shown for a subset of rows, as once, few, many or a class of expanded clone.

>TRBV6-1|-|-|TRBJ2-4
TGTGCCAGCAGTGAAGCCAAAGACATGCAGTACTTC
CASSEAKDMQYF
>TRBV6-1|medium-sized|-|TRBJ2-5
TGTGCCAGCAGTGAATTTAAGGAGACCCAGTACTTC
CASSEFKETQYF
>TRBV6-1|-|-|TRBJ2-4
TGTGCCAGCAGGGAGGTGTTGGCCAAGAACACTCAGTATTTC
CASREVLAKNTQYF
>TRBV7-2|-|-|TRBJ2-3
TGTGCCAGCAGCTTAAGGGCCCAGGGGGATACGCAGTATTTT
CASSLRAQGDTQYF
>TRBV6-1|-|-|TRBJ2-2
TGTGCCAGCAGTGAGGGAGTGAACACCGGGGCGCTGTATTTT
CASSEGVNTGALYF
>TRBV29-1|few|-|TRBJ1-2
TGCAGCGTCGAGGACCGGGCGTTAGGCTACACCTTC
CSVEDRALGYTF
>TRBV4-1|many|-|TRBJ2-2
TGCGCCAGCAGCCAAGACAAAACGGGGCGGGGCGGGGAGCTGTTTTTT
CASSQDKTGRGGELFF
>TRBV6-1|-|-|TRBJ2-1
TGTGCCAGCGGGCCTCGCGGGCGCCGAACCCCAGATACGCAGTACTTT
CASGPRGRRTPDTQYF
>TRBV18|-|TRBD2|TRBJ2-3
TGTGCCAGCTCACCGGGACTAGCGGGGACCACAGATACGCAGTATTTT
CASSPGLAGTTDTQYF
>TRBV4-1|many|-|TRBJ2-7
TGCGCCAGCAGCCAAGATCCGGATCGGGCGGGCGAGCAGTACTTC
CASSQDPDRAGEQYF
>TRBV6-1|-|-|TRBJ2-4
TGTGCCAGCAGTGCCTGGGGGCTGCCAGCCAAAAATATGCAGTACTTC
CASSAWGLPAKNMQYF
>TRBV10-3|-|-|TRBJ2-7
TGTGCCACCACTAAATTGGGGACCTACGAGCAGTACTTC
CATTKLGTYEQYF
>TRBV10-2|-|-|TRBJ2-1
TGCGCCAGCAGTGACCTGAACTCCTACAATGAGCAGTTCTTC
CASSDLNSYNEQFF
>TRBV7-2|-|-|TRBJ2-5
TGTGCCAGCAGCGGACGGAAGGGGGAGACCCAGTACTTC
CASSGRKGETQYF
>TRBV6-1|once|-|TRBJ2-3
TGTGCCGGGGGTGAACGAGGCCGGGACCAAGATACGCAGTATTTC
CAGGERGRDQDTQYF
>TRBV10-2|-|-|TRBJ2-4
TGCGCCAGCAGACACGGGGCCGGTGACCAAGACACTCAGTACTTC
CASRHGAGDQDTQYF
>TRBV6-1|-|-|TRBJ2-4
TGTGCCAGCAGAAGGGACACTAGCACAGATATTCAGTACTTC
CASRRDTSTDIQYF
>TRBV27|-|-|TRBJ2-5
TGTGCCAGCAGTCCCCTGTGGGGGGGCGGGCATGAGACCCAGTACTTC
CASSPLWGGGHETQYF
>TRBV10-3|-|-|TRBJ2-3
TGTGCGGGCATGGGAGCCAAAGATACTCAGTATTTT
CAGMGAKDTQYF
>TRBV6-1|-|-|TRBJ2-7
TGTGCCAGCAGTCCTACGGGGCTGCGAGCCAAAGATACGCAGTACTTC
CASSPTGLRAKDTQYF
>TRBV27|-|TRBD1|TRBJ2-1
TGTGCCAGCAGTTTATCGCACAGGGGCAATGAGCAGTTCTTC
CASSLSHRGNEQFF
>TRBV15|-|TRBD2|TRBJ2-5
TGTGCCACCAGCAGAGAGGGGGGGGAGCAAGAGACCCAGTACTTC
CATSREGGEQETQYF
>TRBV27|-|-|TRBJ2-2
TGTGCCAGCAGTTTATGGGCCACCGGGGAGCTGTTTTTT
CASSLWATGELFF
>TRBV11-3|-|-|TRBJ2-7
TGTGCCAGCAGCTTAGGTCGGGTCTCAGATACGCAGTACTTC
CASSLGRVSDTQYF
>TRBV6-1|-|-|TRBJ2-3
TGTGCGAGCTTGTCCACAGATACGCAGTATTTT
CASLSTDTQYF
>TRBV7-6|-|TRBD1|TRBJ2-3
TGTGCCAGTCAGGGGGCACACACCGGGACGCAGTATTTT
CASQGAHTGTQYF
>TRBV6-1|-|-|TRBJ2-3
TGTGCCAGCAGTGTGGCAGAGGGGTTGGCCAAAAATACGCAGTATTTC
CASSVAEGLAKNTQYF
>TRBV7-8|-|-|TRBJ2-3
TGTGCCAGCAGCTCTGAATTGGAAGATACGCAGTATTTT
CASSSELEDTQYF
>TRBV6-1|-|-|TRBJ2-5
TGTGCCAGCAGTGAGGGGGTCGGGGGTAGCGACCAAGAGACCCAGTATTTC
CASSEGVGGSDQETQYF
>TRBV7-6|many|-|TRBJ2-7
TGTGCCAGCAGCCCAAACACCTACGAGCAGTACTTC
CASSPNTYEQYF
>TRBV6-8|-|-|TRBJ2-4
TGTGGCAGCTCGGGGCTGAGAGCCGAAAACACGCAGTATTTC
CGSSGLRAENTQYF
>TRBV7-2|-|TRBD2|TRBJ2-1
TGTGCCAGCAGCCCCGACGGGGGACTAGCGGGTAAAAAGCAGTTCTTC
CASSPDGGLAGKKQFF
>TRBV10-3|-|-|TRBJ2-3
TGTGCCATCAGGGGGAACGGGGGCCTTGGGGCGGATACGCAGTATTTC
CAIRGNGGLGADTQYF
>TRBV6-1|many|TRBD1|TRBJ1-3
TGTGCCAGCAGCAGACAGGGGGGAAACACCATATATTTT
CASSRQGGNTIYF
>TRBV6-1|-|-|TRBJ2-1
TGTGCCAGCAGAGAAGCGGGCTACAATGAGCAGTTCTTC
CASREAGYNEQFF
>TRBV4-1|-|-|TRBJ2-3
TGCGCCAGCAGCCAAAACGGGGTAGCCACAGAGACGCAGTACTTT
CASSQNGVATETQYF
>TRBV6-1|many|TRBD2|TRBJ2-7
TGTGCCAGCAGTGAAGCCGGGGGGGCTCAAGAGCAGTACTTC
CASSEAGGAQEQYF
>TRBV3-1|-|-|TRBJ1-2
TGTGCCAGCAGGAGCAATCCTGTCGCGGCTGGCTACACCTTC
CASRSNPVAAGYTF
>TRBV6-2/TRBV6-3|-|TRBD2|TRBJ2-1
TGTGCCAGCAGCTCCCCGGGGCGGGGGAAATACAATGAGCAGTTCTTC
CASSSPGRGKYNEQFF
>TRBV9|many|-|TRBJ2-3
TGTGCCAGCAGCGTACTTTCTAGCACAGATACGCAGTATTTT
CASSVLSSTDTQYF
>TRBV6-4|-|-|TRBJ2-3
TGTGCCAGCATTAACGGGTGGCCATATGCTGCTGCTAGCACAGAGACGCAGTACTTT
CASINGWPYAAASTETQYF
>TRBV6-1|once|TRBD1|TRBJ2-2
TGTGCCAGCAAAGGGACAGTGATTACAGGGGCGCTGTTTTTT
CASKGTVITGALFF
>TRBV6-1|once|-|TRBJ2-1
TGTGCCAGCAGTGCAGGCGCGAGCTCCTACAATGAGCAGTTCTTC
CASSAGASSYNEQFF
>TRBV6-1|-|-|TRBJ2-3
TGTGCCAGCAGTCGAGGGACTGCCGCGCAGTATTTC
CASSRGTAAQYF
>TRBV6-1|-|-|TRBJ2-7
TGTGCCAGCAGTGGTAGGGCAGGGGTGGACGAGCAGTACTTC
CASSGRAGVDEQYF
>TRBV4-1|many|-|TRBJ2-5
TGCGCCAGCAGCCTAATGAGGGGTGGAGAGACCCAGTACTTC
CASSLMRGGETQYF
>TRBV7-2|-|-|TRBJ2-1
TGTGCCAGCAGCTTCGCGAGGGCCTCCGATGAGCAGTTCTTT
CASSFARASDEQFF
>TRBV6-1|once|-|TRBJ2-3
TGTGCCAGCCGCTTGGCAGGGGGCACAGATACGCAGTATTTT
CASRLAGGTDTQYF
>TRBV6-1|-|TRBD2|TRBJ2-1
TGTGCCAGCGGGAGGGGTACCTACAATGAGCAGTTCTTC
CASGRGTYNEQFF
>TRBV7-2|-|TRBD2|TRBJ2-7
TGTGCCAGCAGCTTATTTGGACTAGCGGGGGGAGCCGAGGATACGCAGTACTTC
CASSLFGLAGGAEDTQYF
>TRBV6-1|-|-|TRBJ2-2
TGTGCCAGCAAGACGGGACAATCGAACACCGGGGAGCTGTTTTTT
CASKTGQSNTGELFF
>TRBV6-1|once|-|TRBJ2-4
TGTGGCAGCTCGGGGCAGAGAGTCAAAAACACGCAGTACTTC
CGSSGQRVKNTQYF
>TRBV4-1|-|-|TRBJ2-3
TGCGCCAGCAGCGACTCGGGACTCGAAGGCAAAGATACTCAGTATTTC
CASSDSGLEGKDTQYF